This TCR beta chain is from a study of blood T cells in healthy people across ages. A second PCR of roughly 7 to 11 cycles used a sample-barcoded 5' primer and a J-beta primer mix. TCRdb fed the 5' RACE reads into MiXCR, producing one record per CDR3 protein. This sample has around 2 million distinct CDR3 sequences; approximately 39% occur once, and the top ten carry around 23%. The V gene's germline CDR1 is DFQATT and CDR2 SNEGSKA (reference sequence). Trimming cost V 0 bases and J 0 bases, with 12 bases left between them. The CDR3 loop spans 16 amino acids. Sequencing was performed on blood. This sequence joins TRBV20-1 and TRBJ2-1; maybe TRBD2 (6 bases). The receptor's source is a human donor in good health. The CDR3 loop reads CSARDRDWGSYNEQFF. CDR3 DNA: TGCAGTGCTAGAGATAGGGACTGGGGCTCCTACAATGAGCAGTTCTTC.